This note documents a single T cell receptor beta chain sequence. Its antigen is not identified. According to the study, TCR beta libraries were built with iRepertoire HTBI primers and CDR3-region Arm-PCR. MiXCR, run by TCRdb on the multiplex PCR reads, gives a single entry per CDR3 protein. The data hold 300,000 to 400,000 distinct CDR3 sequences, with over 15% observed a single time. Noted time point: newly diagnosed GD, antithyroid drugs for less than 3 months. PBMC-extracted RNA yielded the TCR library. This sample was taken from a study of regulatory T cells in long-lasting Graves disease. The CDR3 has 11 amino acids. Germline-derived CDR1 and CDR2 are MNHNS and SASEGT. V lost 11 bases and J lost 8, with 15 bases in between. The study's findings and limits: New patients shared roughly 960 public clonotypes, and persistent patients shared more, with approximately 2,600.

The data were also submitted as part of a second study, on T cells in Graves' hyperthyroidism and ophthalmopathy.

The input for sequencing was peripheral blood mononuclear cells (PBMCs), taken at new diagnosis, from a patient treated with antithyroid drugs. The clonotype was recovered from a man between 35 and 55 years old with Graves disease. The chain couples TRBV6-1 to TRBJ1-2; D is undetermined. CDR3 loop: CAARADQGYTF. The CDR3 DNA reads TGTGCCGCGCGGGCAGATCAAGGCTACACCTTC.